The source of this TCR beta chain is a study of beta chain features in type 1 diabetes. Findings and limits, study-wide: When VDJ junctions were examined, type 1 diabetes patients showed fewer insertions and more deletions. TCRB CDR3s from Type 1 diabetes patients were moderately but significantly shorter in all four CD4+ subsets. Within patients, naive, central memory and Treg TCRB repertoires seemed more similar than within healthy donors.

Reverse transcription of all isolated RNA meant that expressed TCRB transcripts were sequenced. Sequenced by immunoSEQ multiplex PCR; TCRdb stores in-frame clones only, minus some. The sample has about 340,000 clones; over 7% are singletons. Remarks on this clone: Its cognate antigen is unknown.

Trimming removed 4 bases from V and 6 bases from J, with 14 bases in between. Per the germline V gene, CDR1 is SGHNT and CDR2 is YYREEE (reference sequence). The CDR3 contains 14 residues. Donors underwent one heparinised blood draw, about 120 mL on average. Sort purity for all populations was recorded as exceeding 98%. The sequenced material came from central memory CD4+ T cells from blood. The chain is built from TRBV5-4 and TRBJ2-1; perhaps TRBD1 as D (6 bases). This receptor was obtained from a man aged 25 to 45 with type 1 diabetes. The DNA for the CDR3 is TGTGCCAGCAGCGCCGCGACAGGAGCCAATGAGCAGTTCTTC. Translating gives CASSAATGANEQFF.